The 31 T cell receptor beta chains below were found in one sample sequenced in a study of T cells in tuberculosis listed by TCRdb under 2018. Receptor amplification or capture employed the immunoSEQ multiplex PCR assay. The table comes from immuneACCESS by way of TCRdb, which keeps in-frame sequences with V and J called. Part of the clones is missing from these tables; in studies checked, under half for an unresolved V gene and the rest for unknown reasons. This sample comprises 30,000 to 40,000 clones, roughly nine tenths of them detected only once. About 2% of the sample rests with the top ten. Sequenced: PBMCs. The origin of the receptors is a donor under 30 with latent tuberculosis or without tuberculosis infection.

The count of this clone is one. This sequence joins TRBV18 and TRBJ2-1; tentative D call: TRBD2 (5 bases). CDR1 and CDR2 (germline): KGHSH, LQKENI. The CDR3 runs to 17 residues. V was clipped by 4 bases and J by 1 base, with 17 bases between them. CDR3 in amino acids: CASSQGYRGRSYNEQFF. The CDR3 region has the DNA TGTGCCAGCTCACAAGGATATCGGGGTAGGTCCTACAATGAGCAGTTCTTC.

This chain joins TRBV20-1 and TRBJ2-1; D perhaps matches TRBD2 (5 bases). Looked up from germline, CDR1 is DFQATT and CDR2 is SNEGSKA (reference sequence). The V and J ends lost 7 bases and 9 bases respectively, with 13 bases between them. CDR3 length: 11 amino acids. CDR3: CSVLGAPEQFF. DNA of the CDR3: TGCAGTGTATTGGGAGCGCCTGAGCAGTTCTTC.

The genes are TRBV7-6 and TRBJ1-4; 7 positions match TRBD1. Germline V gene data show CDR1 as SGHVS and CDR2 as FNYEAQ. This CDR3 comprises 16 residues. With 1 base clipped from V and 3 bases from J, the junction kept 5 bases outside the gene matches. CDR3 in amino acids: CASSLGTGASNEKLFF. The CDR3 bases are TGTGCCAGCAGCTTAGGAACAGGGGCCTCTAATGAAAAACTGTTTTTT.

The chain is built from TRBV9 and TRBJ1-3; D gene ambiguous. Per germline, CDR1 SGDLS and CDR2 YYNGEE. This CDR3 has 15 residues. V dropped 7 bases and J dropped 0 bases, with 14 bases sitting between them. The CDR3 bases are TGTGCCAGCTCCGTAGGAGGGAACTCTGGAAACACCATATATTTT. This codes for CASSVGGNSGNTIYF.

V is TRBV5-4 and J is TRBJ2-1; D is possibly TRBD1 (6 bases). Trimming removed 4 bases at V and 6 bases at J, with 23 bases between. This CDR3 region has 17 residues. Per the germline V gene, CDR1 is SGHNT and CDR2 is YYREEE (reference sequence). The CDR3 DNA is TGTGCCAGCAGCGCAGGACAGCAGTTCCTCAACTTCAATGAGCAGTTCTTC. It encodes CASSAGQQFLNFNEQFF. The entire variable domain, with the rest obtained from reference TRBV5-4 and TRBJ2-1, is as follows: ETGVTQSPTHLIKTRGQQVTLRCSSQSGHNTVSWYQQALGQGPQFIFQYYREEENGRGNFPPRFSGLQFPNYSSELNVNALELDDSALYLCASSAGQQFLNFNEQFFGPGTRLTVL.

The chain couples TRBV19 to TRBJ2-5, with 13 bases that match TRBD2. With 6 bases clipped from V and 5 bases from J, the junction kept 9 bases outside the gene matches. Looked up from germline, CDR1 is LNHDA and CDR2 is SQIVND (reference sequence). This CDR3 spans 16 amino acids. The CDR3 coding sequence is TGTGCCAGTAGATCCGGACTAGCGGGAGTTCAGGAGACCCAGTACTTC. Its translation is CASRSGLAGVQETQYF.

The chain has TRBV6-5 and TRBJ2-7, with D perhaps TRBD2 (6 bases). V lost 6 bases to trimming and J lost 3 bases, with 12 bases between them. This CDR3 spans 13 amino acids. Germline CDR1 is MNHEY and CDR2 is SVGAGI. The CDR3 bases are TGTGCCAGCAGCCGTGTGGGGGGCTACGAGCAGTACTTC. Residues: CASSRVGGYEQYF.

This clone has just a few counts. The genes are TRBV27 and TRBJ2-3, with 11 nucleotides matching TRBD2. Germline loops: CDR1 MNHEY, CDR2 SMNVEV (reference sequence). The CDR3 length is 17 residues. V was pared by 5 bases and J by 5 bases, with 12 bases of the junction left unmatched. This CDR3 is CASSPWVAGGPEDTQYF. The CDR3 nucleotides read TGTGCCAGCAGTCCCTGGGTAGCGGGGGGGCCCGAAGATACGCAGTATTTT.

V gene TRBV7-9 combines with J gene TRBJ1-5, with D maybe TRBD1 (5 bases). V was cut by 4 bases and J by 6 bases, with 19 bases left in between. Germline-derived CDR1 and CDR2 are SEHNR and FQNEAQ (reference sequence). The CDR3 covers 16 residues. The CDR3 nucleotides read TGTGCCAGCAGCTCCACGGGCGGGGGGACTAGTCAGCCCCAGCATTTT. Translated: CASSSTGGGTSQPQHF.

The chain uses TRBV5-6 and TRBJ2-7, with D possibly TRBD2 on 5 matching bases. Germline CDR1 and CDR2: SGHDT and YYEEEE. CDR3 length equals 14 residues. Deletions cut 7 bases from V and 0 bases from J, with 14 bases between. The DNA for the CDR3 is TGTGCCAGCGCTGAGATAGCGAGCTCCTACGAGCAGTACTTC. Translation: CASAEIASSYEQYF.

This clone was picked up one time. V is TRBV28 and J is TRBJ2-5; D is unresolved. Looked up from germline, CDR1 is MDHEN and CDR2 is SYDVKM. The length of the CDR3 is 14 residues. The V end was cut by 5 bases, the J end by 1 base, with 11 bases between. CDR3 DNA: TGTGCCAGCAGTGTCCGACACCTCCAAGAGACCCAGTACTTC. The encoded protein is CASSVRHLQETQYF.

This sequence joins TRBV28 and TRBJ1-5; D is perhaps TRBD1 (6 bases). With 5 bases removed from V and 5 bases from J, the gap between germline ends came to 19 bases. CDR1 MDHEN and CDR2 SYDVKM come from the germline V gene. This CDR3 has 16 amino acids. CDR3 protein: CASSPWTAGLDQPQHF. The CDR3 coding sequence is TGTGCCAGCAGTCCCTGGACAGCCGGATTAGATCAGCCCCAGCATTTT.

The chain employs TRBV28 and TRBJ1-2; TRBD1 matches at 7 bases. This CDR3 is built from 13 residues. V lost 7 bases, J lost 4 bases, and 6 bases stayed unmatched. Germline V lookup: CDR1 MDHEN, CDR2 SYDVKM. The CDR3 sequence is CASNDGTAYGYTF. The CDR3 DNA is TGTGCCAGCAATGACGGGACAGCCTATGGCTACACCTTC.

V is TRBV4-1 and J is TRBJ1-3; TRBD1 agrees at 9 bases. The CDR3 spans 17 residues. The junction had 11 bases not matched to a gene; V was cut back by 2 bases and J by 6 bases. Germline-derived CDR1 and CDR2 are MGHRA and YSYEKL. The CDR3 protein is CASSQLIPTGGLNTIYF. The CDR3 nucleotides read TGCGCCAGCAGCCAACTTATTCCGACAGGGGGGTTAAACACCATATATTTT.

The chain has TRBV5-1 and TRBJ2-3, with D perhaps TRBD2 (5 bases). Trimming shortened V by 2 bases and J by 4 bases, and 11 bases separated the two germline ends. Germline V gene lookup returns CDR1 SGHRS and CDR2 YFSETQ. This CDR3 contains 14 residues. The CDR3 DNA follows: TGCGCCAGCAGCTTTGGACTGGACGCAGATACGCAGTATTTT. The encoded protein is CASSFGLDADTQYF.

This chain's CDR3 is CASSLVPSGGSSYNEQFF. The CDR3 bases are TGTGCCAGCAGCTTAGTCCCTAGCGGGGGGAGCTCCTACAATGAGCAGTTCTTC. The gene calls are TRBV7-2 and TRBJ2-1; 11 positions match TRBD2. Germline CDR1 SGHTA, CDR2 FQGNSA. The V gene end was trimmed by 1 base and the J gene end by 0 bases; junction bases not matched to a gene: 5. The CDR3 covers 18 residues.

The chain links TRBV28 to TRBJ2-1, with D possibly TRBD2 on 5 matching bases. The germline V gene has CDR1 MDHEN and CDR2 SYDVKM. Deletions cut 3 bases from V and 10 bases from J, with 10 bases between. The CDR3 is 12 residues long. Here the CDR3 reads CASSFSGSEQFF. CDR3 sequence (DNA): TGTGCCAGCAGTTTCTCGGGGTCCGAGCAGTTCTTC.

The rearrangement joins TRBV19 to TRBJ2-3, with unresolved D. The CDR3 is 13 residues long. The V gene's germline CDR1 is LNHDA and CDR2 SQIVND (reference sequence). The V end was cut by 8 bases, the J end by 3 bases, with 12 bases between. The CDR3: CASSPRETDTQYF. In DNA form, the CDR3 reads TGTGCCAGTTCCCCCCGCGAGACAGATACGCAGTATTTT.

The V gene is TRBV10-3, the J gene TRBJ1-5; D might be TRBD1 (5 bases). Germline assignment: CDR1 ENHRY and CDR2 SYGVKD. The CDR3 totals 15 residues. The V end lost 6 bases, the J end lost 1 base, and 13 bases lay between the germline ends. CDR3 in amino acids: CAISSRGGSNQPQHF. The DNA for the CDR3 is TGTGCCATCAGCTCCCGGGGGGGGAGCAATCAGCCCCAGCATTTT.

The chain has TRBV28 and TRBJ1-2; 9 nucleotides align to TRBD1. CDR3 length: 21 residues. V dropped 2 bases and J dropped 1; count of bases not matched to a gene: 20. The germline CDR1 and CDR2 sequences are MDHEN and SYDVKM. The CDR3 spells CASSLTTQGDREGKLNYGYTF. DNA for the CDR3: TGTGCCAGCAGTTTAACGACCCAGGGGGACAGGGAAGGAAAGCTTAACTATGGCTACACCTTC.

The chain has TRBV11-2 and TRBJ1-6, with D perhaps matching TRBD1 (5 bases). The germline V gene has CDR1 SGHAT and CDR2 FQNNGV. This CDR3 region has 14 residues. The V and J ends lost 2 bases and 5 bases respectively, with 7 bases between them. CDR3 region: CASSLLQDNSPLHF. The DNA of the CDR3 is TGTGCCAGCAGCTTATTACAGGATAATTCACCCCTCCACTTT.

V gene TRBV9 combines with J gene TRBJ2-2; 10 nucleotides match TRBD1. Germline CDR1 is SGDLS and CDR2 is YYNGEE. This CDR3 has 14 residues. V was pared by 4 bases and J by 5 bases, with 2 bases of the junction left unmatched. The CDR3 DNA follows: TGTGCCAGCAGCCCGGGACAGGGGACCGGGGAGCTGTTTTTT. It is translated as CASSPGQGTGELFF.

The chain carries TRBV28 and TRBJ2-7; 9 nucleotides align to TRBD2. Germline CDR1 and CDR2: MDHEN and SYDVKM. This CDR3 contains 14 residues. Trimming took 5 bases from V and 2 from J; bases not matched to a gene: 4. The CDR3 DNA reads TGTGCCAGCAGTCGACTAGCGGTTACCTACGAGCAGTACTTC. It is translated as CASSRLAVTYEQYF.

The CDR3 loop reads CAVGTDANTGELFF. CDR3 bases: TGTGCCGTCGGGACAGACGCGAACACCGGGGAGCTGTTTTTT. The rearrangement uses TRBV30 and TRBJ2-2; 7 bases agree with TRBD1. V lost 8 bases, J lost 0 bases, and 6 bases stayed unmatched. This CDR3 region has 14 residues. Germline-derived CDR1 and CDR2 are GTSNPN and SVGIG (reference sequence). The entire variable domain, with the rest obtained from reference TRBV30 and TRBJ2-2, is as follows: SQTIHQWPATLVQPVGSPLSLECTVEGTSNPNLYWYRQAAGRGLQLLFYSVGIGQISSEVPQNLSASRPQDRQFILSSKKLLLSDSGFYLCAVGTDANTGELFFGEGSRLTVL.

The chain has TRBV4-2 and TRBJ1-1; a possible D gene is TRBD1 (6 bases). Deletions cut 3 bases from V and 1 base from J, with 18 bases between. This CDR3 has 17 amino acids. Per the germline V gene, CDR1 is LGHNA and CDR2 is YNFKEQ. CDR3 in amino acids: CASSHNREGRPNTEAFF. The CDR3 region has the DNA TGTGCCAGCAGCCATAACAGGGAGGGGAGACCGAACACTGAAGCTTTCTTT.

The gene calls are TRBV9 and TRBJ2-7, with D possibly TRBD1 on 6 matching bases. V was cut by 0 bases and J by 3 bases, with 13 bases left in between. The CDR3 contains 15 residues. Germline V gene sequence: CDR1 SGDLS, CDR2 YYNGEE. As DNA, the CDR3 is TGTGCCAGCAGCGTAGCTCCAGGGGATTTCTACGAGCAGTACTTC. Amino acids: CASSVAPGDFYEQYF. Full variable domain (rest looked up from reference TRBV9 and TRBJ2-7): DSGVTQTPKHLITATGQRVTLRCSPRSGDLSVYWYQQSLDQGLQFLIQYYNGEERAKGNILERFSAQQFPDLHSELNLSSLELGDSALYFCASSVAPGDFYEQYFGPGTRLTVT.

The chain uses TRBV30 and TRBJ1-2; 7 bases are shared with TRBD1. Germline lookup yields CDR1 GTSNPN and CDR2 SVGIG (reference sequence). The CDR3 extends over 14 amino acids. The V gene end was trimmed by 0 bases and the J gene end by 4 bases; junction bases not matched to a gene: 5. The CDR3 sequence: CAWSVNRGVYGYTF. The CDR3 DNA follows: TGTGCCTGGAGTGTAAACAGGGGAGTCTATGGCTACACCTTC.

The table lists this clone with a count of one. V usage is TRBV30 and J usage is TRBJ2-7; unclear D gene. This CDR3 contains 11 residues. The germline V gene encodes CDR1 GTSNPN and CDR2 SVGIG (reference sequence). The ends were cut back, 2 bases at V and 3 bases at J, with 5 bases in the middle. The CDR3 DNA follows: TGTGCCTGGAGTACTTACTACGAGCAGTACTTC. This encodes CAWSTYYEQYF.

This chain links TRBV4-3 with TRBJ2-7; perhaps TRBD1 as D (5 bases). Deletions cut 6 bases from V and 5 bases from J, with 14 bases between. CDR1 LGHNA and CDR2 YSLEER come from the germline V gene. The CDR3 is made up of 13 amino acids. DNA for the CDR3: TGCGCCAGCAGTCCAGGGTTTGTGGACGAGCAGTACTTC. Translation: CASSPGFVDEQYF.

The chain couples TRBV9 to TRBJ2-7; D ambiguous. The germline V and J ends were trimmed by 0 bases and 5 bases, with 9 bases remaining between them. Germline CDR1 is SGDLS and CDR2 is YYNGEE. CDR3 length equals 13 residues. The CDR3 here is CASSVGSMNEQYF. The CDR3 coding sequence is TGTGCCAGCAGCGTAGGTAGTATGAACGAGCAGTACTTC. The whole variable domain, filled in from reference TRBV9 and TRBJ2-7, reads DSGVTQTPKHLITATGQRVTLRCSPRSGDLSVYWYQQSLDQGLQFLIQYYNGEERAKGNILERFSAQQFPDLHSELNLSSLELGDSALYFCASSVGSMNEQYFGPGTRLTVT.

The rearrangement joins TRBV28 to TRBJ2-1; D ambiguous. CDR3 length: 15 residues. The ends were cut back, 6 bases at V and 0 bases at J, with 12 bases in the middle. The germline CDR1 and CDR2 sequences are MDHEN and SYDVKM. CDR3 nucleotide sequence: TGTGCCAGCAGGCTCGGAGCCAGCTCCTACAATGAGCAGTTCTTC. It codes for CASRLGASSYNEQFF. Based on the CDR3 plus reference TRBV28 and TRBJ2-1, the full variable domain is DVKVTQSSRYLVKRTGEKVFLECVQDMDHENMFWYRQDPGLGLRLIYFSYDVKMKEKGDIPEGYSVSREKKERFSLILESASTNQTSMYLCASRLGASSYNEQFFGPGTRLTVL.